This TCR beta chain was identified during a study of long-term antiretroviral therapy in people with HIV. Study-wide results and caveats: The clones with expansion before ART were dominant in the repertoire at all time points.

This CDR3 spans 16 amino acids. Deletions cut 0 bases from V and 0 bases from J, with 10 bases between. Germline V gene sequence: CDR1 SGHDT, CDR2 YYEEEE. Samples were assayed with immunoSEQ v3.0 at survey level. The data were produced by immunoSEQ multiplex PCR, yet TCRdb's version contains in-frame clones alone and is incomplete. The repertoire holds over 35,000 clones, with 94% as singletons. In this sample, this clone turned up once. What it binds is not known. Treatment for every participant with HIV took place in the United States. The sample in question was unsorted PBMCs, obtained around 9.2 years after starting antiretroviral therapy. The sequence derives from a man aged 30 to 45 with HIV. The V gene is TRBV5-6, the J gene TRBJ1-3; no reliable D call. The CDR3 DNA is TGTGCCAGCAGCTTGGGGGCAGGTCTCTCTGGAAACACCATATATTTT. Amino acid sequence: CASSLGAGLSGNTIYF.